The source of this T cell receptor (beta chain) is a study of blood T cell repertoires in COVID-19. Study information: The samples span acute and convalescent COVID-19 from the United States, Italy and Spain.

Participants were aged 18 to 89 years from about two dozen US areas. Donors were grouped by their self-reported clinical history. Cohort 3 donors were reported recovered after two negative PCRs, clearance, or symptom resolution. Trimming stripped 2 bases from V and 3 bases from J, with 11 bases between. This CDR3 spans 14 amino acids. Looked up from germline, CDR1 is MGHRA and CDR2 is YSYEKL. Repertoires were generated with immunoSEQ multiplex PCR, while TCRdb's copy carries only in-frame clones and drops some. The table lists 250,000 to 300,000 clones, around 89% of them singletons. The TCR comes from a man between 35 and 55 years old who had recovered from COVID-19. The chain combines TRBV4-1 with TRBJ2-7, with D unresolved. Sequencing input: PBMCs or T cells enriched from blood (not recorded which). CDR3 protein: CASSQNGEDYEQYF. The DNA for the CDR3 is TGCGCCAGCAGCCAAAACGGAGAAGACTACGAGCAGTACTTC.